A single sample gave rise to the 11 T cell receptor beta chains below, sequenced in a study of beta chain features in type 1 diabetes. Every isolated RNA sample was fully reverse transcribed, so sequencing captured expressed TCRB transcripts. Here immunoSEQ multiplex PCR was the method, and the copy in TCRdb shows in-frame clones only, minus some. The table records hundreds of thousands of clones, 30% of them present only once. Input material: naive CD4+ T cells from blood. The receptors shown here come from a man younger than 35 in good health.

In its sample, this clone was seen a few times. This chain joins TRBV29-1 and TRBJ2-3; no reliable D call. The ends were cut back, 5 bases at V and 0 bases at J, with 6 bases in the middle. Germline values: CDR1 SQVTM, CDR2 ANQGSEA. This CDR3 has 12 amino acids. This chain's CDR3 is CSVLGSTDTQYF. CDR3 DNA sequence: TGCAGCGTTCTGGGGAGCACAGATACGCAGTATTTT.

J is TRBJ2-1 and V is TRBV9, with 7 bases lining up with TRBD2. Germline V gene lookup returns CDR1 SGDLS and CDR2 YYNGEE. This CDR3 contains 16 residues. The trim removed 0 bases at V and 0 bases at J, leaving 3 bases unmatched. The CDR3 loop is CASSVDRGSSYNEQFF. DNA for the CDR3: TGTGCCAGCAGCGTAGATCGCGGGAGCTCCTACAATGAGCAGTTCTTC.

V gene TRBV14 combines with J gene TRBJ2-1; D uncertain. Germline V gene lookup returns CDR1 SGHDN and CDR2 FVKESK. V shed 4 bases and J shed 6 bases, with 16 bases lying between them. The CDR3 is made up of 15 amino acids. Written as DNA, the CDR3 is TGTGCCAGCAGCCTCGAGACTCCGCGTCCCAATGAGCAGTTCTTC. Its protein is CASSLETPRPNEQFF.

The chain links TRBV5-1 to TRBJ2-1; D is tentatively TRBD1 or TRBD2 (5 bases each). The CDR3 contains 12 residues. Looked up from germline, CDR1 is SGHRS and CDR2 is YFSETQ. The germline V and J ends were trimmed by 3 bases and 9 bases, with 10 bases remaining between them. The CDR3 region has the DNA TGCGCCAGCAGCTCAGAGGGGTTTGAGCAGTTCTTC. This codes for CASSSEGFEQFF.

In its sample, this clone was seen a few times. The chain has TRBV28 and TRBJ2-5; D is ambiguous. Germline loops: CDR1 MDHEN, CDR2 SYDVKM. V lost 3 bases and J lost 2, with 4 bases in between. CDR3 length: 12 residues. CDR3 sequence reads: CASSLMQETQYF. The CDR3 DNA sequence: TGTGCCAGCAGTTTGATGCAAGAGACCCAGTACTTC.

This clone showed up just a few times. J is TRBJ2-3 and V is TRBV5-1; D ambiguous. V was clipped by 1 base and J by 2 bases, with 8 bases between them. This CDR3 spans 14 amino acids. CDR1 is SGHRS and CDR2 is YFSETQ in the germline V gene. The CDR3 nucleotides are TGCGCCAGCAGCTTGCGGGCAGCCACAGATACGCAGTATTTT. This translates into CASSLRAATDTQYF.

This clone was seen more than once but under ten times. The chain couples TRBV7-2 to TRBJ2-7, with 9 positions matching TRBD2. Germline assignment: CDR1 SGHTA and CDR2 FQGNSA. Trimming at V came to 0 bases and at J to 4 bases, leaving 4 bases not matched to a gene. The CDR3 is made up of 15 amino acids. The CDR3 sequence: CASSLASGREYEQYF. The CDR3 bases are TGTGCCAGCAGCTTAGCTAGCGGGAGAGAGTACGAGCAGTACTTC. Based on the CDR3 plus reference TRBV7-2 and TRBJ2-7, the full variable domain is GAGVSQSPSNKVTEKGKDVELRCDPISGHTALYWYRQSLGQGLEFLIYFQGNSAPDKSGLPSDRFSAERTGGSVSTLTIQRTQQEDSAVYLCASSLASGREYEQYFGPGTRLTVT.

The rearrangement joins TRBV29-1 to TRBJ2-2; 7 bases agree with TRBD1. The length of the CDR3 is 14 residues. The J segment lost 1 base and the V segment lost 4 bases, leaving 3 bases of the junction unmatched. CDR1 and CDR2 (germline): SQVTM, ANQGSEA. Here the CDR3 reads CSVGGDRNTGELFF. The CDR3 nucleotides are TGCAGCGTTGGTGGGGACAGGAACACCGGGGAGCTGTTTTTT.

The chain has TRBV30 and TRBJ2-2; a weak D match, TRBD2 (6 bases). Germline CDR1 GTSNPN, CDR2 SVGIG (reference sequence). The CDR3 loop spans 15 amino acids. Trimming took 4 bases from V and 6 from J, leaving 18 bases between them. CDR3 protein: CAWTTGTLLAGELFF. Written as DNA, the CDR3 is TGTGCCTGGACGACCGGGACTCTCCTGGCCGGGGAGCTGTTTTTT. The entire variable domain, with the rest obtained from reference TRBV30 and TRBJ2-2, is as follows: SQTIHQWPATLVQPVGSPLSLECTVEGTSNPNLYWYRQAAGRGLQLLFYSVGIGQISSEVPQNLSASRPQDRQFILSSKKLLLSDSGFYLCAWTTGTLLAGELFFGEGSRLTVL.

This chain joins TRBV9 and TRBJ1-3; perhaps TRBD1 as D (6 bases). Germline assignment: CDR1 SGDLS and CDR2 YYNGEE. V lost 3 bases, J lost 3 bases, and 13 bases lay in between. CDR3 length: 15 amino acids. The CDR3 nucleotides are TGTGCCAGCAGCGCCCTCGGGGGCATTGGAAACACCATATATTTT. It codes for CASSALGGIGNTIYF.

This clone occurred a few times. This sequence joins TRBV9 and TRBJ1-3; the D gene is possibly TRBD1 (6 bases). Germline loops: CDR1 SGDLS, CDR2 YYNGEE. The CDR3 spans 14 residues. V was pared by 2 bases and J by 3 bases, with 9 bases between. CDR3 amino acids: CASSVGTLGNTIYF. DNA of the CDR3: TGTGCCAGCAGCGTCGGGACACTTGGAAACACCATATATTTT.